These T cell receptor beta chains were read from a single sample in a study of T cell responses to AZD1222 COVID-19 vaccine. Clones were read by immunoSEQ multiplex PCR, and TCRdb kept only the in-frame ones, dropping some. The sample includes more than 95,000 clones, around 90% of them seen just once. This specimen was peripheral blood, taken on day 0 of AZD1222 vaccination. These receptors all come from an adult in good health. Each CDR3 is given with its conserved first and last residue. D genes are given only for firm matches. Not every row has a clone size; where given, it reads once, few, many or a size class.

CDR3	DNA	J	D	V	size
CASSFRDSNQPQHF	TGTGCCAGCAGCTTTCGGGACAGCAATCAGCCCCAGCATTTT	TRBJ1-5	NA	TRBV7-9	NA
CASSADRAGTEAFF	TGTGCCAGCAGCGCCGACAGGGCAGGCACTGAAGCTTTCTTT	TRBJ1-1	TRBD1	TRBV9	NA
CASSIIRGSYNEQFF	TGTGCCAGTAGTATCATCAGAGGCTCCTACAATGAGCAGTTCTTC	TRBJ2-1	NA	TRBV19	NA
CASSRKDQRRGDTQYF	TGTGCCAGCAGCCGGAAGGACCAACGACGGGGAGATACGCAGTATTTT	TRBJ2-3	NA	TRBV3-1/TRBV3-2	NA
CASSVVDTEAFF	TGTGCCAGCAGCGTAGTGGACACTGAAGCTTTCTTT	TRBJ1-1	NA	TRBV9	NA
CASSTGLGMTEAFF	TGTGCCAGCAGCACAGGGTTGGGAATGACTGAAGCTTTCTTT	TRBJ1-1	NA	TRBV5-6	NA
CASSWVLNTGELFF	TGTGCCAGCAGCTGGGTCTTGAACACCGGGGAGCTGTTTTTT	TRBJ2-2	NA	TRBV11-1	NA
CASSLSETSNNEQFF	TGTGCCAGCAGCCTAAGTGAGACTAGCAACAATGAGCAGTTCTTC	TRBJ2-1	TRBD2	TRBV7-9	NA
CASSQDRGAPLGYEQYF	TGTGCCAGCAGCCAAGATCGCGGAGCACCTCTCGGCTACGAGCAGTACTTC	TRBJ2-7	NA	TRBV3-1/TRBV3-2	NA
CASTPGVVTEAFF	TGTGCCAGCACCCCAGGGGTGGTCACTGAAGCTTTCTTT	TRBJ1-1	NA	TRBV11-2	NA
CASSKDRNTEAFF	TGTGCCAGCAGCAAAGACAGAAACACTGAAGCTTTCTTT	TRBJ1-1	NA	TRBV7-2	NA
CASSQDFRAKQYF	TGTGCCAGCAGCCAAGATTTCAGGGCCAAGCAGTACTTC	TRBJ2-7	NA	TRBV14	NA
CASSPSPYTGGNEKLFF	TGTGCCAGCAGCCCTAGCCCCTATACAGGGGGGAATGAAAAACTGTTTTTT	TRBJ1-4	TRBD1	TRBV7-6	NA
CASSQVGVMNTEAFF	TGCGCCAGCAGCCAAGTTGGGGTCATGAACACTGAAGCTTTCTTT	TRBJ1-1	NA	TRBV4-1	once
CASSLGIAGWNDNEQFF	TGTGCCAGCAGCTTAGGTATAGCGGGATGGAACGACAATGAGCAGTTCTTC	TRBJ2-1	TRBD2	TRBV7-8	NA
CASSLRGLNTGELFF	TGTGCCAGCAGTTTAAGGGGTCTTAACACCGGGGAGCTGTTTTTT	TRBJ2-2	NA	TRBV27	once
CASSSGTGAISGANVLTF	TGTGCCAGCAGCTCTGGGACAGGGGCCATCTCTGGGGCCAACGTCCTGACTTTC	TRBJ2-6	TRBD1	TRBV11-2	once
CASSSSVRDLYNEQFF	TGCGCCAGCAGTTCCAGTGTTCGGGATCTCTACAATGAGCAGTTCTTC	TRBJ2-1	NA	TRBV5-1	NA
CASSQERGPNTGELFF	TGCGCCAGCAGCCAAGAACGGGGGCCGAACACCGGGGAGCTGTTTTTT	TRBJ2-2	NA	TRBV4-1	once
CASSLGQGNEQYF	TGCGCCAGCAGCTTGGGGCAGGGTAACGAGCAGTACTTC	TRBJ2-7	NA	TRBV5-1	NA
CAIRTGIDETQYF	TGTGCCATCCGGACCGGGATAGATGAGACCCAGTACTTC	TRBJ2-5	NA	TRBV10-3	NA
CASSLDWDSMNTGELFF	TGTGCCAGCAGCTTGGATTGGGACAGCATGAACACCGGGGAGCTGTTTTTT	TRBJ2-2	TRBD1	TRBV5-8	NA
CATSGPGPGGQPQHF	TGTGCCACCAGTGGCCCGGGTCCCGGCGGTCAGCCCCAGCATTTT	TRBJ1-5	NA	TRBV24-1	NA
CASSQNTRPGGRAFF	TGTGCCAGCAGCCAAAACACTCGTCCCGGGGGTCGTGCTTTCTTT	TRBJ1-1	NA	TRBV3-1/TRBV3-2	few
CASSYFLGAMNTEAFF	TGTGCCAGCAGTTACTTCTTGGGGGCCATGAACACTGAAGCTTTCTTT	TRBJ1-1	NA	TRBV6-5	NA
CASSDAAAQPQHF	TGTGCCAGCAGTGACGCCGCCGCGCAGCCCCAGCATTTT	TRBJ1-5	NA	TRBV6-6	NA
CASSLSGSGSDTQYF	TGTGCCAGCAGTCTAAGCGGATCAGGATCAGATACGCAGTATTTT	TRBJ2-3	NA	TRBV7-7	NA
CATSVPGEETQYF	NA	TRBJ2-5	NA	TRBV24-1	once
CASSPSGGAYNEQFF	TGTGCCAGTAGTCCAAGCGGGGGGGCCTACAATGAGCAGTTCTTC	TRBJ2-1	TRBD2	TRBV19	NA
CASSQDFGLGANVLTF	TGCGCCAGCAGCCAAGATTTCGGCCTTGGGGCCAACGTCCTGACTTTC	TRBJ2-6	NA	TRBV4-1	few
CAISNHPSEAFF	TGTGCCATCAGTAACCACCCGTCTGAAGCTTTCTTT	TRBJ1-1	NA	TRBV10-3	NA
CASSGTGLKSYNEQFF	TGTGCCAGCAGTGGGACAGGGTTAAAATCCTACAATGAGCAGTTCTTC	TRBJ2-1	TRBD1	TRBV28	NA
CASSQSRSTVRTNYGYTF	TGCGCCAGCAGCCAGTCTAGGTCCACGGTGCGGACTAACTATGGCTACACCTTC	TRBJ1-2	NA	TRBV4-3	NA
CAISLAGGLDEQYF	TGTGCCATCAGTCTAGCGGGGGGGCTCGACGAGCAGTACTTC	TRBJ2-7	TRBD2	TRBV10-3	NA
CASSFDSTQETQYF	TGTGCCAGCAGCTTCGACAGTACCCAAGAGACCCAGTACTTC	TRBJ2-5	NA	TRBV5-4	NA
CAWSVRAGASYEQYF	TGTGCCTGGAGTGTCCGAGCGGGCGCTTCCTACGAGCAGTACTTC	TRBJ2-7	NA	TRBV30	NA
CATSDLQGGGETQYF	TGTGCCACCAGTGATTTACAGGGGGGAGGAGAGACCCAGTACTTC	TRBJ2-5	TRBD1	TRBV24-1	NA
CASIDRGGTEAFF	TGCGCCAGCATAGACAGGGGGGGAACTGAAGCTTTCTTT	TRBJ1-1	TRBD1	TRBV4-1	NA
CASSAFLMDTQYF	TGTGCCAGCAGCGCGTTTCTGATGGATACGCAGTATTTT	TRBJ2-3	NA	TRBV9	NA
CASSTLDSSGYTF	TGTGCCAGTAGTACCTTGGACAGTTCTGGCTACACCTTC	TRBJ1-2	NA	TRBV19	NA
CASSFGGRGITEAFF	TGTGCCAGTAGTTTCGGGGGCAGGGGGATAACTGAAGCTTTCTTT	TRBJ1-1	TRBD1	TRBV19	NA
CASSLGLAGGAYEQYF	TGTGCCAGCAGCTTAGGGCTAGCGGGAGGAGCCTACGAGCAGTACTTC	TRBJ2-7	TRBD2	TRBV13	NA
CASSPGTGNYGYTF	TGCGCCAGTAGTCCCGGGACAGGGAACTATGGCTACACCTTC	TRBJ1-2	TRBD1	TRBV4-3	NA
CASKMDRDNSPLHF	TGTGCCAGTAAAATGGACAGAGACAATTCACCCCTCCACTTT	TRBJ1-6	NA	TRBV19	NA
CAWSNQGGEKLFF	TGTGCCTGGAGTAATCAAGGAGGGGAAAAACTGTTTTTT	TRBJ1-4	NA	TRBV30	NA
CASISGVRGRGVTEAFF	TGTGCCAGTATCTCCGGGGTCAGGGGCAGAGGAGTAACTGAAGCTTTCTTT	TRBJ1-1	NA	TRBV19	NA
CASSPTGYEQFF	TGTGCCAGCTCACCGACAGGCTATGAGCAGTTCTTC	TRBJ2-1	NA	TRBV18	NA
CASSLKGTNQPQHF	TGTGCCAGCAGTTTAAAGGGGACAAATCAGCCCCAGCATTTT	TRBJ1-5	NA	TRBV27	NA
CASSIRDRGHGANVLTF	TGTGCCAGTAGTATACGGGACAGGGGGCATGGGGCCAACGTCCTGACTTTC	TRBJ2-6	TRBD1	TRBV19	NA
CASSLSQRQGGYTF	TGTGCCAGCAGTTTATCGCAGAGACAGGGCGGCTACACCTTC	TRBJ1-2	TRBD1	TRBV27	NA
CASSYGTHHSGNTIYF	TGTGCCAGCAGTTACGGGACGCATCACTCTGGAAACACCATATATTTT	TRBJ1-3	NA	TRBV6-6	NA
CASSSAGLSYNEQFF	TGTGCCAGCAGCTCGGCGGGACTTTCCTACAATGAGCAGTTCTTC	TRBJ2-1	NA	TRBV5-8	NA